The 21 T cell receptor beta chains presented below share a single source sample, sequenced in a study of OX40 agonist ivuxolimab in advanced cancers. The repertoire was sequenced with immunoSEQ multiplex PCR; TCRdb's copy has only in-frame clones and lacks some. The sample records roughly 63,000 clones, 70% to 90% being singletons. The material sequenced was CD4+ or CD8+ T cells sorted from blood, taken in a trial of the OX40 agonist ivuxolimab. These receptors all come from an adult with an advanced solid tumor such as melanoma, head and neck, liver or kidney cancer.

The chain links TRBV29-1 to TRBJ1-4; D is undetermined. This CDR3 has 14 amino acids. V lost 5 bases, J lost 3 bases, and 13 bases lay in between. Germline CDR1 and CDR2: SQVTM and ANQGSEA. CDR3 in DNA: TGCAGCGTTAATACCGGGGTCTCTAATGAAAAACTGTTTTTT. It encodes CSVNTGVSNEKLFF.

The chain couples TRBV27 to TRBJ2-3; tentative D call: TRBD2 (6 bases). The CDR3 covers 14 residues. Trimming removed 3 bases at V and 3 bases at J, with 10 bases between. Germline lookup yields CDR1 MNHEY and CDR2 SMNVEV (reference sequence). For the CDR3, the DNA is TGTGCCAGCAGTTTTGTCCTAGCGACAGATACGCAGTATTTT. This sequence encodes CASSFVLATDTQYF.

J is TRBJ1-2 and V is TRBV9; TRBD1 matches 10 bases. This CDR3 spans 16 amino acids. J lost 4 bases, V lost 3 bases, and 9 bases had no gene match. Germline V CDR1 and CDR2: SGDLS, YYNGEE. DNA of the CDR3: TGTGCCAGCAGCGGCACGGGACAGGGGATTAGCTATGGCTACACCTTC. It is translated as CASSGTGQGISYGYTF.

The rearrangement links TRBV4-1 to TRBJ1-1, with D unresolved. This CDR3 contains 15 residues. CDR1 MGHRA and CDR2 YSYEKL come from the germline V gene. Between the trimmed V and J ends, which lost 0 bases and 3 bases, there was a span of 11 bases. CDR3 nucleotides: TGCGCCAGCAGCCAAGATCTGAGCCTGTACACTGAAGCTTTCTTT. It translates to CASSQDLSLYTEAFF.

This rearrangement joins TRBV27 to TRBJ2-1; possible D gene TRBD2, 5 bases. Trimming removed 3 bases from V and 2 bases from J, with 11 bases in between. This CDR3 is built from 15 residues. The germline CDR1 and CDR2 sequences are MNHEY and SMNVEV (reference sequence). The CDR3 protein is CASSFSSSAYNEQFF. As DNA, the CDR3 is TGTGCCAGCAGTTTTTCTAGCAGTGCCTACAATGAGCAGTTCTTC.

CDR3 DNA sequence: TGTGCCAGGCGACCTCCGGGACAGAGAGAGACCCAGTACTTC. Translated: CARRPPGQRETQYF. V usage is TRBV6-5 and J usage is TRBJ2-5; 7 bases agree with TRBD1. The germline gives CDR1 MNHEY, CDR2 SVGAGI. This CDR3 has 14 residues. Trimming cost V 9 bases and J 4 bases; bases outside gene matches: 11.

The rearrangement links TRBV27 to TRBJ2-1, with D possibly TRBD2 on 5 matching bases. V gave up 6 bases and J gave up 9 bases, with 18 bases separating them. Germline V lookup: CDR1 MNHEY, CDR2 SMNVEV (reference sequence). The CDR3 length is 14 residues. DNA for the CDR3: TGTGCCAGCAGGTCCAGCGGCGCCTTGGTTGAGCAGTTCTTC. This codes for CASRSSGALVEQFF.

The chain links TRBV9 to TRBJ2-1; 8 bases are a match to TRBD2. Germline V gene data show CDR1 as SGDLS and CDR2 as YYNGEE. CDR3 length: 18 residues. J gave up 4 bases and V 0 bases, and 12 bases lay outside the gene matches. The CDR3 loop is CASSVDGAGGLRYNEQFF. Here the CDR3 DNA reads TGTGCCAGCAGCGTAGACGGGGCGGGAGGATTGAGGTACAATGAGCAGTTCTTC.

J is TRBJ2-5 and V is TRBV28; D not resolved. CDR3 length: 14 residues. Germline CDR1 and CDR2: MDHEN and SYDVKM. Trimming left V 6 bases short and J 0 bases short, with 11 bases between. CDR3 DNA: TGTGCCAGCAGCTCCGCTAGATACCAAGAGACCCAGTACTTC. It yields the protein CASSSARYQETQYF.

The V gene is TRBV20-1, the J gene TRBJ2-1, with D perhaps assigned TRBD1 or TRBD2 (6 bases each). The CDR3 consists of 11 residues. Per the germline V gene, CDR1 is DFQATT and CDR2 is SNEGSKA (reference sequence). The V end lost 6 bases, the J end lost 9 bases, and 12 bases lay between the germline ends. This CDR3 is CSASPGAEQFF. Written as DNA, the CDR3 is TGCAGTGCAAGCCCGGGGGCTGAGCAGTTCTTC.

This clone was seen a handful of times. The CDR3 region is CASSLEGYGPQHF. In nucleotides, the CDR3 is TGTGCCAGCAGCTTGGAAGGGTATGGGCCCCAGCATTTT. The chain recombines TRBV7-8 with TRBJ1-5, with D unresolved. CDR1 is SGHVS and CDR2 is FQNEAQ in the germline V gene. CDR3 length: 13 amino acids. Trimming left V 3 bases short and J 9 bases short, with 12 bases between.

The rearrangement uses TRBV6-5 and TRBJ2-2; no reliable D call. Germline V CDR1 and CDR2: MNHEY, SVGAGI. Trimming removed 2 bases from V and 5 bases from J, with 6 bases in between. The CDR3 consists of 13 residues. Here the CDR3 reads CASSYVRTGELFF. The CDR3 bases are TGTGCCAGCAGTTACGTCCGGACCGGGGAGCTGTTTTTT.

This clone occurred once. This rearrangement joins TRBV4-2 to TRBJ1-2; a weak D match, TRBD1 (6 bases). Per the germline V gene, CDR1 is LGHNA and CDR2 is YNFKEQ. The CDR3 covers 15 residues. The V end was cut by 4 bases, the J end by 5 bases, with 17 bases between. The CDR3 reads CASSPGQSLRYGYTF. In DNA form, the CDR3 reads TGTGCCAGCAGCCCGGGACAATCCTTGAGGTATGGCTACACCTTC.

The rearrangement joins TRBV27 to TRBJ2-7; 9 bases map to TRBD1. V shed 2 bases, J shed 3 bases, and the junction held 8 bases outside the gene matches. The CDR3 is 16 residues long. The V gene's germline CDR1 is MNHEY and CDR2 SMNVEV (reference sequence). Here the CDR3 reads CASSLGPGTGFYEQYF. Here the CDR3 DNA reads TGTGCCAGCAGTTTAGGGCCCGGGACAGGGTTCTACGAGCAGTACTTC.

The chain couples TRBV10-2 to TRBJ2-7, with D hard to call. The CDR3 is 10 residues long. Germline V gene data show CDR1 as WSHSY and CDR2 as SAAADI. V was trimmed by 8 bases and J by 7 bases, leaving 9 bases between them. CDR3 DNA: TGCGCCAGCTACCAAGGGGAGCAGTACTTC. Translating gives CASYQGEQYF.

The rearrangement joins TRBV9 to TRBJ2-2, with D perhaps TRBD1 or TRBD2 (5 bases each). Germline V gene sequence: CDR1 SGDLS, CDR2 YYNGEE. V dropped 3 bases and J dropped 1 base, with 13 bases sitting between them. This CDR3 has 16 residues. This chain's CDR3 is CASSGGGRRNTGELFF. In DNA form, the CDR3 reads TGTGCCAGCAGCGGGGGCGGGCGGAGGAACACCGGGGAGCTGTTTTTT.

The chain couples TRBV29-1 to TRBJ1-1; D gene uncertain. Germline V CDR1 and CDR2: SQVTM, ANQGSEA. This CDR3 comprises 11 residues. V lost 8 bases, J lost 6 bases, and 13 bases lay in between. The CDR3 DNA reads TGCAGCCTTGTGGACCCTCCTGAAGCTTTCTTT. Protein: CSLVDPPEAFF.

The chain links TRBV14 to TRBJ1-2; D not resolved. V lost 1 base to trimming and J lost 1 base, with 4 bases between them. CDR1 and CDR2 (germline): SGHDN, FVKESK. The CDR3 length is 13 residues. CDR3 protein: CASSQGRNYGYTF. CDR3 sequence (DNA): TGTGCCAGCAGCCAAGGTCGTAACTATGGCTACACCTTC.

This chain joins TRBV4-3 and TRBJ1-5; D unclear. The CDR3 runs to 15 residues. Germline V gives CDR1 LGHNA, CDR2 YSLEER. V was pared by 0 bases and J by 3 bases, with 9 bases between. This CDR3 reads CASSQERSLNQPQHF. CDR3 bases: TGCGCCAGCAGCCAAGAACGGTCCCTCAATCAGCCCCAGCATTTT.

The rearrangement uses TRBV19 and TRBJ1-1; possibly TRBD1 for D (5 bases). V was cut by 3 bases and J by 7 bases, with 6 bases left in between. This CDR3 has 11 residues. Germline values: CDR1 LNHDA, CDR2 SQIVND (reference sequence). CDR3 amino acids: CASSMRGEAFF. In DNA form, the CDR3 reads TGTGCCAGTAGTATGAGGGGTGAAGCTTTCTTT.

The gene calls are TRBV4-2 and TRBJ2-2, with D uncertain. Germline V lookup: CDR1 LGHNA, CDR2 YNFKEQ. There are 14 residues in the CDR3. With 4 bases removed from V and 7 bases from J, the gap between germline ends came to 13 bases. In nucleotides, the CDR3 is TGTGCCAGCAGCCCTAGAGAGTTCAGCGGGGAGCTGTTTTTT. Translation gives CASSPREFSGELFF.